Each of the 8 T cell receptor beta chains below was sequenced from the same sample in a study of T cell clones after liver transplantation (dated by TCRdb to about 2019). Library preparation used the immunoSEQ multiplex PCR assay. Sourced from immuneACCESS, this table was stored by TCRdb with only in-frame sequences that have V and J called. A share of the clones is absent; for the studies checked, an unresolved V gene accounts for under half, and the remainder has no known explanation. In this sample the table shows about 16,000 clones, 70% to 90% of which occur a single time. Roughly 35% of the sample comes from the top ten. This sample comprised CD8+ T cells from blood, obtained 48 to 50 months after liver transplant. The receptors derive from a human patient who received a liver transplant. After a transplant, some T cells may have been passed on by the graft donor.

This clone was counted a single time. The V call is TRBV11-1, the J call TRBJ2-7; a weak D match, TRBD1 (5 bases). CDR1 SGHAT and CDR2 FQDESV come from the germline V gene (reference sequence). The CDR3 has 16 amino acids. V shed 1 base and J shed 0 bases, with 13 bases lying between them. Here the CDR3 reads CASSLEGGRASYEQYF. CDR3 sequence (DNA): TGTGCCAGCAGCTTAGAGGGCGGCAGGGCCTCCTACGAGCAGTACTTC.

V and J are TRBV4-3 and TRBJ2-1, with 7 bases fitting TRBD1. V gave up 0 bases and J gave up 0 bases; unmatched junction bases: 2. This CDR3 contains 16 residues. Germline CDR1 and CDR2: LGHNA and YSLEER. CDR3 region: CASSQDRGNSYNEQFF. CDR3 DNA sequence: TGCGCCAGCAGCCAAGACAGGGGGAACTCCTACAATGAGCAGTTCTTC.

V gene TRBV5-5 combines with J gene TRBJ2-3, with D tentatively TRBD2 (6 bases). Germline values: CDR1 SGHKS, CDR2 YYEKEE (reference sequence). V lost 5 bases and J 1 base, leaving 17 bases between the germline ends. The CDR3 contains 16 residues. CDR3 in DNA: TGTGCCAGCAGTCCTAAGGACGGGAGTGGCACAGATACGCAGTATTTT. It specifies CASSPKDGSGTDTQYF.

The CDR3 DNA sequence: TGCAGCGTTGAATTGGGGTTGCAGTTCTTC. Amino acids: CSVELGLQFF. The rearrangement joins TRBV29-1 to TRBJ2-1; the D is unclear. The germline CDR1 and CDR2 sequences are SQVTM and ANQGSEA. The CDR3 is 10 residues long. The V gene lost 2 bases and the J gene lost 12 bases, with 8 bases spanning the gap.

This chain links TRBV10-3 with TRBJ1-1, with 7 bases aligning to TRBD1. After removal of 7 bases from V and 0 bases from J, the junction contained 8 bases not matched to a gene. CDR1 and CDR2 from the germline V gene are ENHRY and SYGVKD. The CDR3 has 15 residues. CDR3 residues: CAITRTGPMNTEAFF. CDR3 bases: TGTGCCATCACCCGGACAGGACCTATGAACACTGAAGCTTTCTTT.

The chain links TRBV4-3 to TRBJ2-3; TRBD2 is a possible D gene (6 bases). From germline, CDR1 is LGHNA and CDR2 YSLEER. V was cut by 0 bases and J by 0 bases, with 22 bases left in between. The CDR3 runs to 20 residues. CDR3 DNA sequence: TGCGCCAGCAGCCAAGATGAGGCGGGGTTCAGGCGCACTAGCACAGATACGCAGTATTTT. Encoded protein: CASSQDEAGFRRTSTDTQYF.

J is TRBJ1-5 and V is TRBV9, with D unresolved. V shed 7 bases and J shed 2 bases, with 13 bases lying between them. Germline-derived CDR1 and CDR2 are SGDLS and YYNGEE. This CDR3 contains 14 residues. DNA for the CDR3: TGTGCCAGCGGCCGATTCGGTGGCAATCAGCCCCAGCATTTT. Encoded protein: CASGRFGGNQPQHF. The full variable domain, with the rest looked up from reference TRBV9 and TRBJ1-5, is DSGVTQTPKHLITATGQRVTLRCSPRSGDLSVYWYQQSLDQGLQFLIQYYNGEERAKGNILERFSAQQFPDLHSELNLSSLELGDSALYFCASGRFGGNQPQHFGDGTRLSIL.

The chain combines TRBV5-6 with TRBJ2-4, with D possibly TRBD2 on 7 matching bases. The CDR3 is made up of 15 amino acids. V was clipped by 5 bases and J by 3 bases, with 15 bases between them. Germline V CDR1 and CDR2: SGHDT, YYEEEE. The CDR3 nucleotides are TGTGCCAGCAGAGCCCCGGGGGGCGTCAAAAACATTCAGTACTTC. Translating gives CASRAPGGVKNIQYF.